This entry lists 9 T cell receptor beta chains sequenced from one sample in a study of blood T cells in healthy people across ages. For the second PCR, which ran for 7 to 11 cycles, a sample-barcoded 5' primer and a J-beta primer mix were used. TCRdb ran MiXCR on the 5' RACE reads and lists one entry per CDR3 protein. The data show 1.4 million or so distinct CDR3 sequences, about 42% seen once. The sequencing input was blood. The receptors were gathered from a young woman in good health.

The V and J genes are TRBV7-2 and TRBJ1-2; 11 bases line up with TRBD1. Germline V gene data show CDR1 as SGHTA and CDR2 as FQGNSA. V shed 5 bases, J shed 12 bases, and the junction held 8 bases outside the gene matches. The CDR3 is made up of 13 amino acids. CDR3 sequence (DNA): TGTGCCAGCAGCACCGGACAGGGGGCCGGCCACACCTTC. It encodes CASSTGQGAGHTF.

CDR3 nucleotides: TGTGCCAGCGGTCCGCGGGACACTCGTCAGCCCCAGCATTTT. Amino acid sequence: CASGPRDTRQPQHF. The V gene is TRBV27, the J gene TRBJ1-5; D might be TRBD1 (6 bases). V was shortened by 8 bases and J by 6 bases, with 17 bases between the two germline ends. Germline V gives CDR1 MNHEY, CDR2 SMNVEV (reference sequence). CDR3 length: 14 residues.

This clonotype has more than one count but fewer than ten. Written as DNA, the CDR3 is TGCGCCAGCAGCCTCATCCTCGGAGGGGGTCGCTACAATGAGCAGTTCTTC. This gives the protein CASSLILGGGRYNEQFF. The chain carries TRBV4-3 and TRBJ2-1; D is possibly TRBD1 or TRBD2 (6 bases each). V lost 4 bases, J lost 3 bases, and 19 bases lay in between. Germline loops: CDR1 LGHNA, CDR2 YSLEER. The CDR3 spans 17 residues.

This chain links TRBV29-1 with TRBJ1-5; D is unclear. Germline V lookup: CDR1 SQVTM, CDR2 ANQGSEA. The CDR3 sequence is 13 residues long. V was shortened by 6 bases and J by 0 bases, with 9 bases between the two germline ends. CDR3 protein: CSVQGYSNQPQHF. The DNA of the CDR3 is TGCAGCGTCCAAGGATATAGCAATCAGCCCCAGCATTTT.

The chain employs TRBV20-1 and TRBJ2-3, with a weak D call TRBD2 (5 bases). Germline loops: CDR1 DFQATT, CDR2 SNEGSKA (reference sequence). V dropped 3 bases and J dropped 2 bases, with 24 bases sitting between them. This CDR3 is built from 18 residues. The CDR3 DNA reads as TGCAGTGCTAGCGCCGACTTGGCTAGCACAACCTTCACAGATACGCAGTATTTT. Amino acids: CSASADLASTTFTDTQYF.

This chain uses TRBV28 with TRBJ2-3; D is undetermined. The CDR3 loop spans 16 amino acids. With 4 bases removed from V and 1 base from J, the gap between germline ends came to 15 bases. From germline, CDR1 is MDHEN and CDR2 SYDVKM. Written as DNA, the CDR3 is TGTGCCAGCAGTTCCCCGGCGTACCGAGGCACAGATACGCAGTATTTT. As protein: CASSSPAYRGTDTQYF.

This clonotype was seen only a few times. The J gene is TRBJ2-2, the V gene TRBV5-1; either TRBD1 or TRBD2 may supply D (5 bases each). V was trimmed by 4 bases and J by 5 bases, leaving 18 bases between them. This CDR3 has 16 residues. The V gene's germline CDR1 is SGHRS and CDR2 YFSETQ. CDR3 in DNA: TGCGCCAGCAGCATCCTCGGGACGTCACGTACCGGGGAGCTGTTTTTT. Its protein product is CASSILGTSRTGELFF.

V gene TRBV12-3 or TRBV12-4 combines with J gene TRBJ1-1; D possibly corresponds to TRBD1 (5 bases). The ends were cut back, 4 bases at V and 1 base at J, with 13 bases in the middle. The CDR3 runs 15 residues. The CDR3 loop is CASSSTGRSNTEAFF. The CDR3 coding sequence is TGTGCCAGCAGTTCAACGGGACGATCGAACACTGAAGCTTTCTTT.

The DNA for the CDR3 is TGTGCCAGCAGACTGGACAGGGCGGGGCAGCCCCAGCATTTT. This translates into CASRLDRAGQPQHF. The chain joins TRBV7-2 to TRBJ1-5; 8 bases agree with TRBD1. The trim removed 6 bases at V and 7 bases at J, leaving 8 bases unmatched. The CDR3 runs to 14 residues. Germline-derived CDR1 and CDR2 are SGHTA and FQGNSA. Supplemented by reference TRBV7-2 and TRBJ1-5, the full variable domain reads GAGVSQSPSNKVTEKGKDVELRCDPISGHTALYWYRQSLGQGLEFLIYFQGNSAPDKSGLPSDRFSAERTGGSVSTLTIQRTQQEDSAVYLCASRLDRAGQPQHFGDGTRLSIL.